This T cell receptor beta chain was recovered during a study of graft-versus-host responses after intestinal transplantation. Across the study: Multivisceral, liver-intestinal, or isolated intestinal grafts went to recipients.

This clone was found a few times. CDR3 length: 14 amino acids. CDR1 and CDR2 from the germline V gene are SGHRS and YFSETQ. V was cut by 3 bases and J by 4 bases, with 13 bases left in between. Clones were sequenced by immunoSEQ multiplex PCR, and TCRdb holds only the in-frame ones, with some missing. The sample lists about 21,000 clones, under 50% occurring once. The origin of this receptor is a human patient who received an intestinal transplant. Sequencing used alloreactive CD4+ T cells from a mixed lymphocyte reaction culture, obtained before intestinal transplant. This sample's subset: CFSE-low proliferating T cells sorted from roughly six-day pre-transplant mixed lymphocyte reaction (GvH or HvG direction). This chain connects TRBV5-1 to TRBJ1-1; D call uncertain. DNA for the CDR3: TGCGCCAGCAGCTGGGCCAGCCCGTTCACTGAAGCTTTCTTT. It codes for CASSWASPFTEAFF.